This is a list of T cell receptor beta chains from one sample in a study of CD8+ T cells in alopecia areata. Generated by immunoSEQ multiplex PCR, the TCRdb table keeps only in-frame clones and is missing some. The table lists 90,000 to 150,000 clones, more than 40% of them singletons. The input for sequencing was CD4+ T cells sorted from blood, taken at week 4, from a patient treated with tofacitinib. All receptors come from a human donor with alopecia areata. Both conserved end residues are part of each CDR3. The D gene is left open where the match is weak. Clone size is not always given. Where it is, it says once, few, many or a class for expanded clones.

.	.	TRBV7-4	TRBJ2-7	TGTGCCAGCCCCTATCCCTCGAGGTTTATTTACGAGCAGTACTTC	CASPYPSRFIYEQYF
.	.	TRBV7-9	TRBJ2-3	TGTGCCAGCAGTTCCCAAGGGCCAGGGTATTTT	CASSSQGPGYF
.	.	TRBV7-9	TRBJ2-2	TGTGCCAGCAGCCCTGGACAGCTAGGCGGGGAGCTGTTTTTT	CASSPGQLGGELFF
.	.	TRBV29-1	TRBJ1-1	TGCAGCGTACAGCGAGAAGCTTTCTTT	CSVQREAFF
.	.	TRBV7-9	TRBJ1-2	TGTGCCAGCAGCGAATCAGGGATCTATGGCTACACCTTC	CASSESGIYGYTF
.	.	TRBV25-1	TRBJ2-4	TGTGCCAGCAGTGGCCTAGCCAAAAACATTCAGTACTTC	CASSGLAKNIQYF
.	.	TRBV29-1	TRBJ2-3	TGCAGCGCCGCAGGGCGGGCCACAGATACGCAGTATTTT	CSAAGRATDTQYF
once	.	TRBV5-1	TRBJ2-1	TGCGCCAGCAGCTTCGGACTTGCCAGCTCCTACAATGAGCAGTTCTTC	CASSFGLASSYNEQFF
.	.	TRBV5-6	TRBJ2-1	TGTGCCAGCAGCCCGGTGGGAGCGGGCGGAAACAATGAGCAGTTCTTC	CASSPVGAGGNNEQFF
.	TRBD1	TRBV27	TRBJ2-3	TGTGCCAGCAATCCCGACAGGGGGAAGAGCACGCAGTATTTT	CASNPDRGKSTQYF
.	TRBD1	TRBV29-1	TRBJ1-1	TGCAGCGTGCAGGGGGCTGACACTGAAGCTTTCTTT	CSVQGADTEAFF
.	TRBD1	TRBV5-4	TRBJ2-7	TGTGCCAGCAGGCGGAATTTCGGGACAGGGGGCGAGGGGCAGTACTTC	CASRRNFGTGGEGQYF
.	.	TRBV7-6	TRBJ1-5	TGTGCCAGCAGCTTGTATAAGGATCAGCCCCAGCATTTT	CASSLYKDQPQHF
few	.	TRBV7-3	TRBJ2-2	TGTGCCAGCAGCTTAAATCGGGGTGCCACCGGGGAGCTGTTTTTT	CASSLNRGATGELFF
medium-sized	.	TRBV14	TRBJ1-3	TGTGCCAGCAGCCAAGACACCTCTGGAAACACCATATATTTT	CASSQDTSGNTIYF
.	.	TRBV4-1	TRBJ1-4	TGCGCCAGCAGCCAAGCTACAGGGCGAGCAGGCGGTAATGAAAAACTGTTTTTT	CASSQATGRAGGNEKLFF
.	.	TRBV29-1	TRBJ1-1	TGCAGCGTCGGACTGACAGGACCCACTGAAGCTTTCTTT	CSVGLTGPTEAFF
.	.	TRBV10-2	TRBJ2-5	TGCGCCAGCAGTGACAACAGGGCCTTAGGAGAGACCCAGTACTTC	CASSDNRALGETQYF
few	TRBD2	TRBV5-1	TRBJ2-2	TGCGCCAGCAGCTTGGGGGGACTACCCAACACCGGGGAGCTGTTTTTT	CASSLGGLPNTGELFF
.	.	TRBV30	TRBJ1-4	TGTGCCTGGAGTGTACTTGGGGGTGGGGAAAAACTGTTTTTT	CAWSVLGGGEKLFF
.	TRBD1	TRBV23-1	TRBJ1-1	TGCGCCAGCAGTCAATCCCCCCTAACGACAGGGGACACTGAAGCTTTCTTT	CASSQSPLTTGDTEAFF
.	.	TRBV30	TRBJ2-7	TGTGCCTGGAGTGTTGGGGTTCCCTTCGAGCAGTACTTC	CAWSVGVPFEQYF
.	TRBD2	TRBV4-1	TRBJ2-1	TGCGCCAGCAGCCAAAAAGATGCTAGCGGGTCGTACAATGAGCAGTTCTTC	CASSQKDASGSYNEQFF
.	.	TRBV29-1	TRBJ2-7	TGCAGCGTTGAAAGGCGACAGGCGGCCGGGGAGCAGTACTTC	CSVERRQAAGEQYF
.	.	TRBV19	TRBJ2-1	TGTGCCAGTAGTGGCCGCGATGAGCAGTTCTTC	CASSGRDEQFF
.	.	TRBV5-1	TRBJ2-3	TGCGCCAGCAGCCGCCTAGGCGGAAGCACAGATACGCAGTATTTT	CASSRLGGSTDTQYF